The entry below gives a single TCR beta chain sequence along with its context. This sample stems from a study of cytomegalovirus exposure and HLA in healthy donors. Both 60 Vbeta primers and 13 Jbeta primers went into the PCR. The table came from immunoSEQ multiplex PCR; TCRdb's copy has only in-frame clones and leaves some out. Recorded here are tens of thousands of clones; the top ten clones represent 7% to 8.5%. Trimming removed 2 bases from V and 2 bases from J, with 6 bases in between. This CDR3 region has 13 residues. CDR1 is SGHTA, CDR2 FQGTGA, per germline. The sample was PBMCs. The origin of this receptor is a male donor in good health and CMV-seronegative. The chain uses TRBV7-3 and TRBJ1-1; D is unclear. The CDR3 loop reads CASSLQENTEAFF. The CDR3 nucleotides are TGTGCCAGCAGCTTACAGGAAAACACTGAAGCTTTCTTT. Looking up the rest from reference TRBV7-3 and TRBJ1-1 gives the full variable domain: GAGVSQTPSNKVTEKGKYVELRCDPISGHTALYWYRQSLGQGPEFLIYFQGTGAADDSGLPNDRFFAVRPEGSVSTLKIQRTERGDSAVYLCASSLQENTEAFFGQGTRLTVV.